This TCR beta chain was retrieved from a study of neurological immune-mediated disorders (dated by TCRdb to between 2018 and 2021). Background on the whole study: Among the 34 multiple sclerosis patients, relapsing-remitting MS accounted for 31 and secondary progressive MS accounted for 3. The cohort included about 70 subjects: 14 with HAM/TSP, about 35 with multiple sclerosis, and around 20 healthy controls. Using UMI-based sequencing, the study compared peripheral blood TCR-beta repertoires from patients with HTLV-I-associated myelopathy (HAM/TSP), patients with multiple sclerosis, and healthy controls. Longitudinal samples, technical triplicates and paired sorted CD4+ and CD8+ T-cell subsets, alongside PBMC samples, were included among the approximately 100 TCR-beta libraries.

cDNA was synthesized by template-switch 5'RACE using a primer with a 10-nucleotide random unique molecular identifier that tagged each TCR transcript. Each sequencing run produced over 200 million TCR-beta sequences covering 15-18 subjects. The RNeasy kit was used to extract total RNA. Using the KAPA Real-time Library Amplification kit, TCR-beta VDJ regions were amplified with primers for the TCR constant region and the 5'RACE anchor. Sample indexes and Illumina adaptors were added in a first PCR, after which library yield was increased in a second PCR. After Ampure bead purification, the TCR product of roughly 650 bp was size-selected on a 2% E-gel SizeSelection system. Before pooling, library quality was checked on a Bioanalyzer, concentration was measured with Qubit, and libraries were quantified with the Kapa Library Quantification kit. An Illumina HiSeq 2500 sequenced the libraries paired-end 2 x 150 bp. To increase sequence diversity, about 25-31% phiX was spiked into each library pool. Turning to the authors' computational methods: Quality-filtered reads were processed with the UMI-based MiGEC pipeline, which removed over 75% of raw TCR sequences during error correction. IMGT germline references were used for alignment of VDJ genes, and clonotypes were defined by a unique CDR3 amino acid sequence together with V-J genes. Clonal expansion, Shannon diversity, and CDR3 relatedness (CalcPairwiseDistances, ClusterSamples) were evaluated with VDJtools, and phylogenetic trees were built with CLCbio workbench. A clone was classed as expanded if it had 8 or more unique UMIs, a cutoff based on coefficient-of-variation modelling across technical triplicates. TCRdb trimmed public reads at Q25 via fastp, called clones via MiXCR and kept in-frame beta chains. A single entry per CDR3 protein holds the most common genes and DNA from its merged rows. It is TCRdb's table, rather than the study itself, that gives the V and J calls and clone size. The sample table records roughly 89,000 distinct CDR3 sequences; just over 2.5% of these occur just once. Roughly 1.1% of the sample comes from the top ten.

From the germline V gene (reference sequence), CDR1 is MNHEY and CDR2 is SMNVEV. At the junction V is shortened by 2 bases and J by 2 bases, with 7 bases in between. The CDR3 spans 13 residues, from the cysteine through the phenylalanine. The read is trimmed to its CDR3 DNA, 39 bases read in frame from base 1. Libraries from unsorted PBMCs were made from 2 million PBMCs kept in RNAlater at -80 degrees C until RNA extraction. Multiple sclerosis patients were enrolled in a US clinical protocol under which disease progression was evaluated by magnetic resonance imaging. Peripheral blood underwent Ficoll-Hypaque density gradient centrifugation to isolate PBMCs, which were then cryopreserved in liquid nitrogen. General study outcomes and caveats: Across subjects, expanded clones never shared an identical CDR3 amino acid sequence, which suggests that the TCR-beta repertoires in every group were private. No association of the MS cluster with clinical or MRI features was observed, and the need for larger cohorts was stated by the authors. TCR clonal expansion was greatest in HAM/TSP patients and smallest in MS patients, who ranked below even healthy controls. In a phylogenetic analysis, the repertoires of 18 out of 34 MS patients fell into a single cluster of related CDR3 sequences, pointing to a possible signature at the repertoire level.

To note about this clonotype: Its binding antigen is unknown. The record has no base qualities; no much larger clone is one base away.

Recombination linked TRBV27 to TRBJ2-7, with the D gene not clear enough to name. What was sequenced was PBMCs. The receptor was derived from a woman in her 30s with multiple sclerosis. In nucleotides, the sequence is TGTGCCAGCAGTTTAAACGAAGCCTACGAGCAGTACTTC. Translated, it reads CASSLNEAYEQYF.